One T cell receptor (beta chain) is described in this entry. CDR3 size: 14 residues. Germline CDR1 is LGHNA and CDR2 is YNFKEQ. J was trimmed by 6 bases and V by 4 bases; bases with no gene match: 6. The authors' processing: Estimation of nucleated cell counts relied on the amplification of reference gene primers. Repertoires were generated with immunoSEQ multiplex PCR, while TCRdb's copy carries only in-frame clones and drops some. V, J and clone size were drawn from that table, and D and trimming were deduced from the DNA. The sample records approximately 140,000 clones, about four fifths being singletons. These data are taken from a study of blood T cell repertoires in COVID-19. For the study at large: Nucleic acid was either cDNA or gDNA, and it came from T cells, B-cell-depleted T cells, or PBMCs.

The sequencing input was peripheral blood. This chain links TRBV4-2 with TRBJ2-1, with TRBD2 matching over 7 bases. This clonotype was obtained from a woman older than 75 in a cohort sampled during active or convalescent COVID-19. This CDR3 is CASSRERGSNEQFF. CDR3 nucleotide sequence: TGTGCCAGCAGCCGGGAGCGGGGAAGCAATGAGCAGTTCTTC.